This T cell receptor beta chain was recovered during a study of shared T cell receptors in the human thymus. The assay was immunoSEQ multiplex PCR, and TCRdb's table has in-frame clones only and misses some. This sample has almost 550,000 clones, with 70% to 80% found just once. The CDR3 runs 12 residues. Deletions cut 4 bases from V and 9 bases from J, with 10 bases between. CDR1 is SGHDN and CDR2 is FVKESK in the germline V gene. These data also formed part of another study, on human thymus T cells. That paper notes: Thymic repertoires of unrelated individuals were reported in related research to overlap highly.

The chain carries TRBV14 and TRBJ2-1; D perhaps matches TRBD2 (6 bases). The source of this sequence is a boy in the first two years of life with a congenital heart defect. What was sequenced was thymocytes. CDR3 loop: CASSRGIGEQFF. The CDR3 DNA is TGTGCCAGCAGCCGCGGGATAGGTGAGCAGTTCTTC.